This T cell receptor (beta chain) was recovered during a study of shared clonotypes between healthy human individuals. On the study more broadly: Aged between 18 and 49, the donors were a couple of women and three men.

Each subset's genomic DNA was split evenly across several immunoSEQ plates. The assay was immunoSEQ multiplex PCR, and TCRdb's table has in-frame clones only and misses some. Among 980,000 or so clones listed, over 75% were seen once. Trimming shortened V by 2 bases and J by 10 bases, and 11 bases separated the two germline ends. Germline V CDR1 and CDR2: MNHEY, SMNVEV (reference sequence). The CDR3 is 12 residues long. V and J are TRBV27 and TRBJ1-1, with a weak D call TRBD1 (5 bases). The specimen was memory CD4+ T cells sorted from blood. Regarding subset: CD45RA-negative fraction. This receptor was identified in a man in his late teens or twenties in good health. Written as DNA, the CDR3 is TGTGCCAGCAGTTTAAAGGGACGCCGAGCTTTCTTT. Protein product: CASSLKGRRAFF.